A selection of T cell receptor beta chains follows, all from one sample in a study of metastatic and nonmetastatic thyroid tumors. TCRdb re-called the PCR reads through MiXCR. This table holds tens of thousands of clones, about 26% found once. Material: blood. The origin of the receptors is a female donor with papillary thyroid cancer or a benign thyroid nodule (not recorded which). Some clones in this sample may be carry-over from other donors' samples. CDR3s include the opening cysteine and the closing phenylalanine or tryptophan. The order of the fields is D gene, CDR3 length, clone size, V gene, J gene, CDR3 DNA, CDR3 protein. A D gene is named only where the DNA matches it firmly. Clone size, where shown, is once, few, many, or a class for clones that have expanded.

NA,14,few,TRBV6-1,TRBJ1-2,TGTGCCAGCAGTGTAGGGGGGTCTGCCCATGGCTACACCTTC,CASSVGGSAHGYTF
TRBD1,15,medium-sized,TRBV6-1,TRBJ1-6,TGTGCCAGCATCCAGACAGGGGCCTATAATTCACCCCTCCACTTT,CASIQTGAYNSPLHF
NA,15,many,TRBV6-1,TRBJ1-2,TGTGCCAGCAGCGAGCGGATCGGGGACGAGAGGGGCTACACCTTC,CASSERIGDERGYTF
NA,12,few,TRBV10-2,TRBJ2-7,TGCGCCAGCAGTGAGTCCACCTACGAGCAGTACTTC,CASSESTYEQYF
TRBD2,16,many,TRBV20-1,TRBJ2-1,TGCAGTGCTAGAGGGACTAGCGGGAGTATCTACAATGAGCAGTTCTTC,CSARGTSGSIYNEQFF
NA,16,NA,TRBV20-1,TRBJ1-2,TGCAGTGCTAGAGAGGGCATGGCAGGAGGAAACTATGGCTACACCTTC,CSAREGMAGGNYGYTF
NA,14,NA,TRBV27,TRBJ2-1,NA,CASILGIASGDQFF
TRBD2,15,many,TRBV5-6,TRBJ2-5,TGTGCCAGCAGCTTGAAGCGGGAGGGCCGAGAGACCCAGTACTTC,CASSLKREGRETQYF
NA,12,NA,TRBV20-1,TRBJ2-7,TGCAGTGAAGGGGAAAGGGAACACGAGCAGTGCTTC,CSEGEREHEQCF
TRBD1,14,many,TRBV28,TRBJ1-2,TGTGCCAGCAGATCCGGACAGGGCAACTATGGCTACACCTTC,CASRSGQGNYGYTF
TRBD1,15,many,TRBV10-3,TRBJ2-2,TGTGCCATAACTCGGGACAGGGCAACTACCGGGGAGCTGTTTTTT,CAITRDRATTGELFF
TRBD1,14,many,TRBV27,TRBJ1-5,TGTGCCAGCAGGGGGACAGGGGAGGGTCAGCCCCAGCATTTT,CASRGTGEGQPQHF
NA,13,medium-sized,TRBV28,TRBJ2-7,TGTGCCACTATAGATCCGGGCACCTACGAGCAGTACTTC,CATIDPGTYEQYF
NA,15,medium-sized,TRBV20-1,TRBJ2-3,TGCAGTGCTGCCCTCCCTTATCGGGCCACAGATACGCAGTATTTT,CSAALPYRATDTQYF
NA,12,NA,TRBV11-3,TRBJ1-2,TGTGCCAGCAGCTTAGAAGGCGACGGCTACACCTTC,CASSLEGDGYTF
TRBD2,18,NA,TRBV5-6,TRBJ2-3,TGTGCCAGCAGCTTGGCTAATCTGGGCGGGAGGAGCAGAGATTCGCAGTATTTT,CASSLANLGGRSRDSQYF
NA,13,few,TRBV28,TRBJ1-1,TGTGCCAGCAGTTCTACATCGAAGGTTGAAGCTTTCTTT,CASSSTSKVEAFF
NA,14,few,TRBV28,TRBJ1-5,TGTGCCATCAGTCAGATGGCTGGCTATCAGCCCCAGCATTTT,CAISQMAGYQPQHF
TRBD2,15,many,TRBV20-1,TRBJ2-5,TGCAGTGCCAGGACTAGCGGGAGTTTGAGGGAGACCCAGTACTTC,CSARTSGSLRETQYF
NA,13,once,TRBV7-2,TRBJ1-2,TGTGCCAGCAGCTTACAGGGTCTTAGAGGCTACACCTTC,CASSLQGLRGYTF
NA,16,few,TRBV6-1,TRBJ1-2,TGTGCCAGCAGTGCCGTAGTGGTTTCGGGCGTCTATGGCTACACCTTC,CASSAVVVSGVYGYTF
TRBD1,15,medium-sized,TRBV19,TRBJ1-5,TGTGCCAGTAAATGGGACAGGGGAGGCAATCAGCCCCAGCATTTT,CASKWDRGGNQPQHF
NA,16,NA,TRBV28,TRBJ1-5,TGTGCCAGCAGGGCCGGGCGGAAAGGGGACAATCAGCCACAGCATTTT,CASRAGRKGDNQPQHF
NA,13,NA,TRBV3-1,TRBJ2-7,TGTGCCAGCAGCCTAGGACGGAACTACGAGCAGTACTTC,CASSLGRNYEQYF
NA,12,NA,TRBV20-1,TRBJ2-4,TGTAGTGCTAGGGGAGTCCCCAGAATTCAGTACTTC,CSARGVPRIQYF
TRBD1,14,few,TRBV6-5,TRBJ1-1,TGTGCCAGCAGTTACCCAGGGGGGTCAACTGAAGCTTTCTTT,CASSYPGGSTEAFF
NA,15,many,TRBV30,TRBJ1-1,TGTGCCTGGAGTGTCTCACATCGGACAAGTACTGAAGCTTTCTTT,CAWSVSHRTSTEAFF
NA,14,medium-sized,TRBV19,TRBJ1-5,TGTGCCAGTAGTATAGGGTTTGGCAATCAGCCCCAGCATTTT,CASSIGFGNQPQHF
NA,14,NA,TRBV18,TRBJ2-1,TGTGCCAGCTCTTATACCGGTTATTACAATGAGCAGTTCTTC,CASSYTGYYNEQFF
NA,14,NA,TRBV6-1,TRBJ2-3,TGTGCCAGCAGTGCAGGAGGAAACACAGATACGCAGTATTTT,CASSAGGNTDTQYF
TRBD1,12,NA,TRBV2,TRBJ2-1,TGTGCCAGCAGCCTCGGGACAGGATTTCAGTTCTTC,CASSLGTGFQFF
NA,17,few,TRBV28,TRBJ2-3,TGTGCCAGCAGTACGCCCTACGGTCTTGGTGGCACAGATACGCAGTATTTT,CASSTPYGLGGTDTQYF
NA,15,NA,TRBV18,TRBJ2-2,TGTGCCAGCTCACCACCGGAGGGGGTCACCGGGGAGCTGTTTTTT,CASSPPEGVTGELFF
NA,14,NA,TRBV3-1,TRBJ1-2,TGTGCCAGCAGCCCTACCGGCAAAAAGGGAGGCTACACCTTC,CASSPTGKKGGYTF
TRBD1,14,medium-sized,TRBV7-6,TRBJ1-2,TGTGCCAGCAGCTCCGGGACAGGGGCCTATGGCTACACCTTC,CASSSGTGAYGYTF